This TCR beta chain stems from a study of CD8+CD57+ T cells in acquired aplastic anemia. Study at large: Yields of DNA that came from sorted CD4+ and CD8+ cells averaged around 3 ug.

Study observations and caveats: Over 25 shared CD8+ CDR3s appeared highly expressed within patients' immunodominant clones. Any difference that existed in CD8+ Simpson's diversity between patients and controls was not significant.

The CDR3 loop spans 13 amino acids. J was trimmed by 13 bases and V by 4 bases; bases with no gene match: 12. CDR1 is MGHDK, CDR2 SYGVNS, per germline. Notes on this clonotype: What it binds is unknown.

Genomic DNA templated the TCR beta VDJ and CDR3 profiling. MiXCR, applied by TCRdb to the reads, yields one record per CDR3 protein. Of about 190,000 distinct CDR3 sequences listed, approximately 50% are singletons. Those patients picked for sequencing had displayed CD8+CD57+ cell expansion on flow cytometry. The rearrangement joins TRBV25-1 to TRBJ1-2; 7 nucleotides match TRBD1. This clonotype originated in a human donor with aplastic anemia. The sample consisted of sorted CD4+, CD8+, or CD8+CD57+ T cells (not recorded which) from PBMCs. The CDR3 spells CASSATGTVMGTF. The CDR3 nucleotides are TGTGCCAGCAGTGCCACCGGGACAGTAATGGGCACCTTC.